This TCR beta chain emerged from a study of blood T cell repertoires in COVID-19. Study-level information: Some COVID-19 samples were acute and others convalescent; all came from the United States, Italy and Spain. Nucleic acid was either cDNA or gDNA, and it came from T cells, B-cell-depleted T cells, or PBMCs.

In the source study's methods: Amplification from reference gene primers served as the basis for estimated nucleated cell counts. Clones were sequenced by immunoSEQ multiplex PCR, and TCRdb holds only the in-frame ones, with some missing. The V and J calls and clone size were taken over from that table, and D and trimming were inferred from the DNA. The sample includes under 500,000 clones, roughly 90% of them seen just once. CDR3 length equals 15 residues. The J segment lost 5 bases and the V segment lost 5 bases, leaving 11 bases of the junction unmatched. Germline CDR1 reads SGHAT; CDR2 reads FQNNGV.

This chain joins TRBV11-2 and TRBJ2-5, with TRBD1 identical over 7 bases. Material: peripheral blood. The TCR was taken from a woman aged 25 to 39 with acute or convalescent COVID-19. This CDR3 is CASSLVRQGRETQYF. Here the CDR3 DNA reads TGTGCCAGCAGCCTGGTTAGACAGGGAAGGGAGACCCAGTACTTC.